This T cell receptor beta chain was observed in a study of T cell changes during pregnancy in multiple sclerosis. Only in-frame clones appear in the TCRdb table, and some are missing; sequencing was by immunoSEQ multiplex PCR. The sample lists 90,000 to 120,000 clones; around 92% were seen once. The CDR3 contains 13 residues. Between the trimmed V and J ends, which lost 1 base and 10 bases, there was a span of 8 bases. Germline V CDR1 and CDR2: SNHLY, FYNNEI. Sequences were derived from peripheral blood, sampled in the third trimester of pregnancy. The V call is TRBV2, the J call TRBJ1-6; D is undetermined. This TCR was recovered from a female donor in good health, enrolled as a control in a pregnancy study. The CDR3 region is CASSEGGDSPLHF. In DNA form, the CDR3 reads TGTGCCAGCAGTGAAGGCGGCGACTCACCCCTCCACTTT.